One sample yielded the 5 T cell receptor beta chains listed below, sequenced in a study of radiotherapy plus CTLA-4 blockade in lung cancer. Assay used: immunoSEQ multiplex PCR; TCRdb lists only in-frame clones, some missing. The sample records approximately 52,000 clones, 75% to 85% being singletons. Here the sequenced sample was peripheral blood, taken from a patient treated with radiotherapy plus ipilimumab. The receptor set was obtained from a human donor with non-small cell lung cancer who had a complete response to radiotherapy plus ipilimumab.

The chain employs TRBV27 and TRBJ1-1; the D is unclear. The germline V gene encodes CDR1 MNHEY and CDR2 SMNVEV (reference sequence). V lost 6 bases and J lost 1, with 12 bases in between. The CDR3 is made up of 14 amino acids. CDR3 coding DNA: TGTGCCAGCAGCTCCTGGGGAGGGAACACTGAAGCTTTCTTT. It translates to CASSSWGGNTEAFF.

The rearrangement links TRBV4-3 to TRBJ1-3; D is perhaps TRBD1 (5 bases). Germline V gene lookup returns CDR1 LGHNA and CDR2 YSLEER. Trimming pared 1 base from V and 2 bases from J, leaving 6 bases between. The CDR3 has 14 residues. The CDR3 here is CASSQVGPGNTIYF. The CDR3, as DNA: TGCGCCAGCAGCCAAGTGGGGCCTGGAAACACCATATATTTT.

The chain carries TRBV5-1 and TRBJ2-2; weak D call: TRBD2 (7 bases). Germline assignment: CDR1 SGHRS and CDR2 YFSETQ. V dropped 4 bases and J dropped 2 bases, with 15 bases sitting between them. This CDR3 comprises 16 residues. The CDR3 sequence is CASSTNREGNTGELFF. For the CDR3, the DNA is TGCGCCAGCAGCACAAACAGGGAGGGCAACACCGGGGAGCTGTTTTTT.

This sequence joins TRBV30 and TRBJ1-2, with TRBD1 matching 12 bases. The junction had 5 bases not matched to a gene; V was cut back by 2 bases and J by 7 bases. CDR3 length equals 14 residues. CDR1 is GTSNPN, CDR2 SVGIG, per germline (reference sequence). The CDR3 nucleotides read TGTGCCTGGAGTCGGGACAGGGGGCCCGGTGGCTACACCTTC. Translation: CAWSRDRGPGGYTF.

The chain is built from TRBV5-1 and TRBJ1-3, with 11 positions matching TRBD1. CDR3 length: 15 amino acids. V lost 4 bases to trimming and J lost 4 bases; unmatched junction nucleotides: 4. Germline assignment: CDR1 SGHRS and CDR2 YFSETQ. The CDR3 spells CASSHGTGGGNTIYF. The CDR3 region has the DNA TGCGCCAGCAGCCATGGGACAGGGGGAGGAAACACCATATATTTT.